This T cell receptor (beta chain) originates from a study of CD8 T cells in Susac syndrome. With 0 bases removed from V and 6 bases from J, the gap between germline ends came to 8 bases. Germline CDR1 reads SGDLS; CDR2 reads YYNGEE. There are 13 residues in the CDR3. It was with random hexamers that roughly 0.5 to 1 ug RNA was reverse transcribed. TCRdb reprocessed the immunoSEQ multiplex PCR reads with MiXCR, giving one entry per CDR3 protein. This table has approximately 57,000 distinct CDR3 sequences, 95% appearing once. What was sequenced was CD8+ T cells from PBMCs. This chain connects TRBV9 to TRBJ2-3, with D perhaps given as TRBD1 or TRBD2 (5 bases each). The sequence came from a human donor with Susac syndrome. CDR3 protein: CASSVVEGDTQYF. The CDR3 DNA reads as TGTGCCAGCAGCGTAGTCGAGGGGGATACGCAGTATTTT. The full variable domain, in which reference TRBV9 and TRBJ2-3 provide the parts outside the CDR3, is DSGVTQTPKHLITATGQRVTLRCSPRSGDLSVYWYQQSLDQGLQFLIQYYNGEERAKGNILERFSAQQFPDLHSELNLSSLELGDSALYFCASSVVEGDTQYFGPGTRLTVL.